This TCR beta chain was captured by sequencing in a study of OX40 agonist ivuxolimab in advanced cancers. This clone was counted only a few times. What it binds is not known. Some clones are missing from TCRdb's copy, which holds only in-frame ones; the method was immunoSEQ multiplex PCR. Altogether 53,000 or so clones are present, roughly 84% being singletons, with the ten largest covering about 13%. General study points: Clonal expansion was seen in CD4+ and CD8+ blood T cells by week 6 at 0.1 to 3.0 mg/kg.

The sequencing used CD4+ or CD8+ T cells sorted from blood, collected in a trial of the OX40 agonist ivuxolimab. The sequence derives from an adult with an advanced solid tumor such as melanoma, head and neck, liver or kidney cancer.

CDR3 sequence (DNA): TGCAGTGCTAGTCCAGCCGCCGAGCAGTACTTC. It codes for CSASPAAEQYF. This chain uses TRBV20-1 with TRBJ2-7; no definite D call. Trimming pared 3 bases from V and 6 bases from J, leaving 9 bases between. The CDR3 covers 11 residues. The V gene's germline CDR1 is DFQATT and CDR2 SNEGSKA (reference sequence).